Described below is a single TCR beta chain sequence and its context. The junction had 18 bases not matched to a gene; V was cut back by 7 bases and J by 6 bases. Per the germline V gene, CDR1 is LGHDT and CDR2 is YNNKEL (reference sequence). The CDR3 runs to 17 residues. The data originate from a study of CD8 T cells in Susac syndrome. When the RNA was reverse transcribed, random hexamers were used with an input of about 0.45 to 1 ug. MiXCR was run by TCRdb on the immunoSEQ multiplex PCR reads, yielding one entry per CDR3 protein. Of 150,000 to 200,000 distinct CDR3 sequences in the sample, 92% are singletons; the top ten hold around 0.079%.

The sequencing sample was made of CD4+ T cells from PBMCs. J is TRBJ2-1 and V is TRBV3-1; 7 bases line up with TRBD2. This clonotype was obtained from a human donor in good health. CDR3 in DNA: TGTGCCAGCACCCCCCGGCCCCTAGCGGTGGCAGGCAATGAGCAGTTCTTC. It yields the protein CASTPRPLAVAGNEQFF.